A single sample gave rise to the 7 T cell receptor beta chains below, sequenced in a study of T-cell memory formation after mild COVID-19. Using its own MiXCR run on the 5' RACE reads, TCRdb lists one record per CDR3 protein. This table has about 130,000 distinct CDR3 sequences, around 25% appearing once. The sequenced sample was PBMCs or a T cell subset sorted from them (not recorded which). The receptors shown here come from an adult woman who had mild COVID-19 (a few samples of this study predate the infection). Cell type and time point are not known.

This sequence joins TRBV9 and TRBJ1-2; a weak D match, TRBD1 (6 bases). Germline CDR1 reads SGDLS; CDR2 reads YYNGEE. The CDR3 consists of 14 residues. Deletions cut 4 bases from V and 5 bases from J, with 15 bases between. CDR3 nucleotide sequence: TGTGCCAGCAGCCCCCGGGACCAGGGGTATGGCTACACCTTC. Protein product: CASSPRDQGYGYTF.

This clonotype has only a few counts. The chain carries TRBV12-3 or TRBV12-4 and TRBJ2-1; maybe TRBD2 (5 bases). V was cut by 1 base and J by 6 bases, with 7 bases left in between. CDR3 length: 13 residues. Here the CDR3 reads CASSLGTPNEQFF. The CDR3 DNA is TGTGCCAGCAGTTTAGGGACTCCCAATGAGCAGTTCTTC.

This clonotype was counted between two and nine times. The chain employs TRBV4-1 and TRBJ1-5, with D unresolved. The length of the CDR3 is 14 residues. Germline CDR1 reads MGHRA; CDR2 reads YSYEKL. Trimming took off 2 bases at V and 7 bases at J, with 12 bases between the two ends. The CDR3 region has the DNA TGCGCCAGCAGCCAATCCCCGGGAGGACAGCCCCAGCATTTT. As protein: CASSQSPGGQPQHF.

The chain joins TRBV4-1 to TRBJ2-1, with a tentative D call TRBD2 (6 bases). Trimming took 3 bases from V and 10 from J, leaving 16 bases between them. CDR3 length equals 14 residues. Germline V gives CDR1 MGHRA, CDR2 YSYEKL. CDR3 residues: CASSHSPAGYEQFF. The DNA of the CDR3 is TGCGCCAGCAGCCATTCCCCCGCGGGGTACGAGCAGTTCTTC.

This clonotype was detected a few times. CDR3 residues: CASSGDRGSNEKLFF. CDR3 bases: TGTGCCAGCAGCGGAGACAGGGGAAGTAATGAAAAACTGTTTTTT. V is TRBV13 and J is TRBJ1-4, with 8 bases fitting TRBD1. The CDR3 extends over 15 amino acids. From germline, CDR1 is PRHDT and CDR2 FYEKMQ (reference sequence). V lost 5 bases to trimming and J lost 4 bases; unmatched junction nucleotides: 6.

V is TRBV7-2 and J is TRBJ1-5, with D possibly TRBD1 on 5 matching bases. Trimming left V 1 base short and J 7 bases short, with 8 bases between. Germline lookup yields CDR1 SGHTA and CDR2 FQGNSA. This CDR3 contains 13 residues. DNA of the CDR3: TGTGCCAGCAGCTTAGTCAGGGTGCAGCCCCAGCATTTT. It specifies CASSLVRVQPQHF. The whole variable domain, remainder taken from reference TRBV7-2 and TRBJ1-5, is GAGVSQSPSNKVTEKGKDVELRCDPISGHTALYWYRQSLGQGLEFLIYFQGNSAPDKSGLPSDRFSAERTGGSVSTLTIQRTQQEDSAVYLCASSLVRVQPQHFGDGTRLSIL.

The CDR3 region is CASRGWADEQFF. CDR3 DNA: TGTGCCAGCAGGGGTTGGGCGGATGAGCAGTTCTTC. The chain recombines TRBV27 with TRBJ2-1, with D uncertain. V was cut by 6 bases and J by 8 bases, with 11 bases left in between. Per the germline V gene, CDR1 is MNHEY and CDR2 is SMNVEV (reference sequence). The CDR3 totals 12 residues.